Listed here are 32 T cell receptor beta chains from one sample, sequenced in a study of T cells in localized non-small cell lung cancer. The table came from immunoSEQ multiplex PCR; TCRdb's copy has only in-frame clones and leaves some out. The sample has fewer than 25,000 clones; around 85% are singletons. The specimen was peripheral blood, collected before any cancer treatment. All receptors come from a male donor aged 60 or older with stage II squamous cell lung carcinoma.

The chain couples TRBV2 to TRBJ1-5; D perhaps matches TRBD1 (5 bases). V was clipped by 5 bases and J by 7 bases, with 12 bases between them. The CDR3 sequence is 13 residues long. The germline gives CDR1 SNHLY, CDR2 FYNNEI. Here the CDR3 reads CASSPGLWQPQHF. The CDR3 DNA is TGTGCCAGCAGTCCGGGACTCTGGCAGCCCCAGCATTTT.

V and J are TRBV6-9 and TRBJ1-1; unclear D gene. CDR1 and CDR2 (germline): MNHGY, SVAAGI. Trimming removed 6 bases from V and 1 base from J, with 12 bases in between. The CDR3 has 14 amino acids. CDR3 sequence: CASSLQIGNTEAFF. CDR3 DNA sequence: TGTGCCAGCAGCCTCCAGATCGGGAACACTGAAGCTTTCTTT.

The rearrangement links TRBV18 to TRBJ2-7; D call uncertain. CDR1 is KGHSH, CDR2 LQKENI, per germline. With 6 bases removed from V and 5 bases from J, the gap between germline ends came to 14 bases. The CDR3 contains 13 residues. DNA for the CDR3: TGTGCCAGCTCCCCTGACTTGGGCAACGAGCAGTACTTC. Amino acid sequence: CASSPDLGNEQYF.

The CDR3 DNA sequence: TGCGCCAGCAGCTCGGGACTAGCGGGGTCCTACAATGAGCAGTTCTTC. Translation: CASSSGLAGSYNEQFF. The rearrangement joins TRBV5-1 to TRBJ2-1, with 13 bases fitting TRBD2. Trimming cost V 3 bases and J 1 base; bases outside gene matches: 1. CDR1 is SGHRS, CDR2 YFSETQ, per germline. This CDR3 spans 16 amino acids. The full variable domain, rest sourced from reference TRBV5-1 and TRBJ2-1, is KAGVTQTPRYLIKTRGQQVTLSCSPISGHRSVSWYQQTPGQGLQFLFEYFSETQRNKGNFPGRFSGRQFSNSRSEMNVSTLELGDSALYLCASSSGLAGSYNEQFFGPGTRLTVL.

The chain has TRBV7-9 and TRBJ2-3; TRBD1 agrees at 7 bases. The germline V gene encodes CDR1 SEHNR and CDR2 FQNEAQ (reference sequence). This CDR3 has 12 residues. The ends lost 5 bases at V and 6 bases at J; junction bases unmatched: 2. The CDR3 DNA follows: TGTGCCAGCAGCAAGGACAGGGATACGCAGTATTTT. Translated, it gives CASSKDRDTQYF.

This clone was observed a few times. The CDR3 spells CASSLDHRNQPQHF. Written as DNA, the CDR3 is TGTGCCAGCAGTTTAGACCACAGAAATCAGCCCCAGCATTTT. The V call is TRBV27, the J call TRBJ1-5; D is uncertain. CDR3 length: 14 residues. Trimming took off 2 bases at V and 4 bases at J, with 9 bases between the two ends. CDR1 and CDR2 from the germline V gene are MNHEY and SMNVEV (reference sequence).

The V gene is TRBV7-9, the J gene TRBJ2-5, with 7 bases fitting TRBD2. V lost 5 bases, J lost 4 bases, and 10 bases stayed unmatched. Germline loops: CDR1 SEHNR, CDR2 FQNEAQ (reference sequence). This CDR3 comprises 15 residues. The CDR3 sequence is CASSRPGLPRETQYF. The CDR3 coding sequence is TGTGCCAGCAGCCGCCCGGGACTACCGCGAGAGACCCAGTACTTC.

This clone was observed a single time. The chain links TRBV4-2 to TRBJ1-4; 9 bases agree with TRBD1. J gave up 5 bases and V 4 bases, and 11 bases lay outside the gene matches. Germline assignment: CDR1 LGHNA and CDR2 YNFKEQ. The CDR3 is 17 amino acids. CDR3 in amino acids: CASSPSQGALPNEKLFF. DNA of the CDR3: TGTGCCAGCAGCCCTTCACAGGGGGCGCTTCCGAATGAAAAACTGTTTTTT.

V is TRBV7-2 and J is TRBJ2-7, with 8 bases matching TRBD2. The germline gives CDR1 SGHTA, CDR2 FQGNSA. This CDR3 has 15 residues. Trimming took 5 bases from V and 3 from J; bases not matched to a gene: 9. DNA for the CDR3: TGTGCCAGCAGCCCCACCGGGACTAGTCGCTACGAGCAGTACTTC. Residues: CASSPTGTSRYEQYF.

The chain is built from TRBV7-2 and TRBJ2-7; TRBD2 is a possible D gene (6 bases). The CDR3 extends over 19 amino acids. V dropped 5 bases and J dropped 2 bases, with 28 bases sitting between them. Germline CDR1 reads SGHTA; CDR2 reads FQGNSA. The CDR3 here is CASSPGTARGEGHPYEQYF. The CDR3 DNA follows: TGTGCCAGCAGCCCTGGGACTGCGCGAGGAGAAGGGCACCCCTACGAGCAGTACTTC.

The rearrangement uses TRBV5-4 and TRBJ2-5; 11 nucleotides align to TRBD1. Germline trimming cut 2 bases from V and 4 bases from J; bases unmatched to any gene: 4. CDR1 is SGHNT and CDR2 is YYREEE in the germline V gene (reference sequence). This CDR3 region has 15 residues. The CDR3 is CASSLGGTGGETQYF. Here the CDR3 DNA reads TGTGCCAGCAGCTTAGGGGGGACAGGGGGAGAGACCCAGTACTTC.

This clone was counted once. The chain carries TRBV27 and TRBJ2-7, with 7 bases lining up with TRBD1. The germline gives CDR1 MNHEY, CDR2 SMNVEV (reference sequence). V gave up 5 bases and J gave up 5 bases; unmatched junction bases: 9. CDR3 length: 14 amino acids. CDR3 protein: CASSPSTGIHEQYF. In DNA, the CDR3 is TGTGCCAGCAGTCCGTCGACAGGGATCCACGAGCAGTACTTC.

This sequence joins TRBV4-3 and TRBJ2-7; 12 nucleotides agree with TRBD2. The ends lost 0 bases at V and 3 bases at J; junction bases unmatched: 9. CDR3 length equals 18 residues. Germline V gene sequence: CDR1 LGHNA, CDR2 YSLEER. The CDR3: CASSQEISTSGSHYEQYF. CDR3 in DNA: TGCGCCAGCAGCCAAGAAATCTCGACTAGCGGGAGTCACTACGAGCAGTACTTC.

This sequence joins TRBV2 and TRBJ1-4; 9 positions match TRBD1. Germline loops: CDR1 SNHLY, CDR2 FYNNEI. Trimming at V came to 8 bases and at J to 8 bases, leaving 6 bases not matched to a gene. This CDR3 contains 13 residues. CDR3 sequence (DNA): TGTGCCAGCGCCGGGACAGGGTGGGAAAAACTGTTTTTT. This encodes CASAGTGWEKLFF.

The V call is TRBV6-1, the J call TRBJ2-2, with D perhaps matching TRBD1 or TRBD2 (5 bases each). The CDR3 runs 17 residues. V was cut by 4 bases and J by 0 bases, with 15 bases left in between. CDR1 is MNHNS, CDR2 SASEGT, per germline. DNA for the CDR3: TGTGCCAGCAGTGGGGGACGGACGGTCCCGAACACCGGGGAGCTGTTTTTT. It encodes CASSGGRTVPNTGELFF.

CDR3: CASSLEASGVARDTQYF. CDR3 nucleotide sequence: TGTGCCAGCAGCTTGGAGGCTAGCGGGGTTGCCCGTGATACGCAGTATTTT. This sequence joins TRBV5-6 and TRBJ2-3, with 9 positions matching TRBD2. Germline V gene lookup returns CDR1 SGHDT and CDR2 YYEEEE. The trim removed 0 bases at V and 6 bases at J, leaving 11 bases unmatched. This CDR3 contains 17 residues.

This clone was counted only a few times. The gene calls are TRBV6-6 and TRBJ1-5; 8 bases are a match to TRBD1. The germline V gene encodes CDR1 MNHNY and CDR2 SVGAGI (reference sequence). This CDR3 is 15 amino acids long. V lost 4 bases to trimming and J lost 6 bases; unmatched junction nucleotides: 8. In DNA form, the CDR3 reads TGTGCCAGCAGTTCCACCGGACAGGGTGGTCAGCCCCAGCATTTT. This sequence encodes CASSSTGQGGQPQHF.

This chain connects TRBV7-2 to TRBJ2-2, with TRBD1 matching 11 bases. V dropped 5 bases and J dropped 8; count of bases not matched to a gene: 4. The CDR3 loop spans 14 amino acids. Germline CDR1 is SGHTA and CDR2 is FQGNSA. The DNA of the CDR3 is TGTGCCAGCAGCCTGGACAGGGGGCTTGGGGAGCTGTTTTTT. Translating it yields CASSLDRGLGELFF. The full variable domain, in which reference TRBV7-2 and TRBJ2-2 provide the parts outside the CDR3, is GAGVSQSPSNKVTEKGKDVELRCDPISGHTALYWYRQSLGQGLEFLIYFQGNSAPDKSGLPSDRFSAERTGGSVSTLTIQRTQQEDSAVYLCASSLDRGLGELFFGEGSRLTVL.

V and J are TRBV7-2 and TRBJ2-2; D unclear. Germline V gene lookup returns CDR1 SGHTA and CDR2 FQGNSA. The CDR3 runs 16 residues. V was cut by 0 bases and J by 1 base, with 9 bases left in between. The CDR3 nucleotides are TGTGCCAGCAGCTTAGCAGGCCAGTTGAACACCGGGGAGCTGTTTTTT. Protein: CASSLAGQLNTGELFF.

CDR3: CASSLRTSSGNTIYF. CDR3 coding DNA: TGTGCCAGCAGCTTAAGAACAAGCTCTGGAAACACCATATATTTT. V gene TRBV7-6 combines with J gene TRBJ1-3; D is unclear. V was trimmed by 2 bases and J by 0 bases, leaving 8 bases between them. The CDR3 runs 15 residues. Germline assignment: CDR1 SGHVS and CDR2 FNYEAQ.

This sequence joins TRBV2 and TRBJ2-1; 7 nucleotides line up with TRBD2. CDR3 length: 14 amino acids. Looked up from germline, CDR1 is SNHLY and CDR2 is FYNNEI. V lost 7 bases to trimming and J lost 1 base; unmatched junction nucleotides: 4. CDR3 loop: CASNSGGSYNEQFF. Here the CDR3 DNA reads TGTGCCAGCAACTCGGGAGGTTCCTACAATGAGCAGTTCTTC. The full variable domain, in which reference TRBV2 and TRBJ2-1 provide the parts outside the CDR3, is EPEVTQTPSHQVTQMGQEVILRCVPISNHLYFYWYRQILGQKVEFLVSFYNNEISEKSEIFDDQFSVERPDGSNFTLKIRSTKLEDSAMYFCASNSGGSYNEQFFGPGTRLTVL.

The chain has TRBV2 and TRBJ1-5; D not certain. CDR1 and CDR2 (germline): SNHLY, FYNNEI. The length of the CDR3 is 13 residues. Trimming shortened V by 1 base and J by 9 bases, and 10 bases separated the two germline ends. This chain's CDR3 is CASSEDVGGPQHF. The CDR3 nucleotides read TGTGCCAGCAGTGAAGACGTCGGCGGGCCCCAGCATTTT.

The gene calls are TRBV14 and TRBJ2-7; 11 bases are shared with TRBD2. Germline-derived CDR1 and CDR2 are SGHDN and FVKESK. The CDR3 length is 19 residues. The V segment lost 2 bases and the J segment 5 bases; nucleotides outside the gene matches: 17. The DNA of the CDR3 is TGTGCCAGCAGCCAACAAATGGGTTTAGCGGGAGGGGCGACGAACGAGCAGTACTTC. Protein: CASSQQMGLAGGATNEQYF.

The chain carries TRBV7-3 and TRBJ1-1; D call uncertain. The ends were cut back, 5 bases at V and 4 bases at J, with 11 bases in the middle. From germline, CDR1 is SGHTA and CDR2 FQGTGA. CDR3 length: 13 residues. The CDR3 sequence: CASSAGRGTEAFF. Written as DNA, the CDR3 is TGTGCCAGCAGCGCGGGCCGGGGCACTGAAGCTTTCTTT.

The chain joins TRBV19 to TRBJ2-3, with 10 bases identical to TRBD2. Germline trimming cut 6 bases from V and 1 base from J; bases unmatched to any gene: 4. The CDR3 is made up of 15 amino acids. CDR1 LNHDA and CDR2 SQIVND come from the germline V gene (reference sequence). The CDR3 spells CASSQLAGGTDTQYF. In nucleotides, the CDR3 is TGTGCCAGTAGCCAGCTAGCGGGAGGCACAGATACGCAGTATTTT.

This chain uses TRBV7-9 with TRBJ2-3; the D gene is possibly TRBD1 (6 bases). CDR1 is SEHNR and CDR2 is FQNEAQ in the germline V gene (reference sequence). The V and J ends lost 4 bases and 0 bases respectively, with 17 bases between them. The CDR3 length is 17 residues. The DNA of the CDR3 is TGTGCCAGCAGCTCCTCGACAGCCCAGGGGAGCACAGATACGCAGTATTTT. Its translation is CASSSSTAQGSTDTQYF.

The V and J genes are TRBV7-2 and TRBJ2-3; TRBD1 agrees at 8 bases. CDR1 is SGHTA, CDR2 FQGNSA, per germline. The CDR3 extends over 14 amino acids. V lost 6 bases, J lost 4 bases, and 6 bases stayed unmatched. The DNA for the CDR3 is TGTGCCAGCAGGGGTGGACAGGGCCCAGATACGCAGTATTTT. Translation gives CASRGGQGPDTQYF. Combining the CDR3 with reference TRBV7-2 and TRBJ2-3 gives the whole variable domain GAGVSQSPSNKVTEKGKDVELRCDPISGHTALYWYRQSLGQGLEFLIYFQGNSAPDKSGLPSDRFSAERTGGSVSTLTIQRTQQEDSAVYLCASRGGQGPDTQYFGPGTRLTVL.

The chain recombines TRBV15 with TRBJ1-2; D ambiguous. This CDR3 spans 13 amino acids. Germline V CDR1 and CDR2: LNHNV, YYDKDF (reference sequence). Trimming cost V 2 bases and J 4 bases, with 8 bases left between them. This chain's CDR3 is CATSRTKGYGYTF. CDR3 bases: TGTGCCACCAGCAGAACAAAGGGCTATGGCTACACCTTC.

The chain combines TRBV6-5 with TRBJ1-4; D might be TRBD1 (5 bases). The germline V gene has CDR1 MNHEY and CDR2 SVGAGI. The ends were cut back, 6 bases at V and 7 bases at J, with 18 bases in the middle. The CDR3 has 15 amino acids. CDR3: CASRLISGSSEKLFF. In nucleotides, the CDR3 is TGTGCCAGCAGATTAATATCAGGGAGCAGTGAAAAACTGTTTTTT.

The chain is built from TRBV11-3 and TRBJ2-7; D remains ambiguous. The CDR3 is 12 residues long. Trimming cost V 5 bases and J 4 bases, with 9 bases left between them. Germline assignment: CDR1 SGHNT and CDR2 YENEEA. The CDR3: CASSPRAYEQYF. The CDR3 DNA reads TGTGCCAGCAGCCCTAGAGCTTACGAGCAGTACTTC.

V is TRBV28 and J is TRBJ2-5; TRBD1 agrees at 8 bases. After removal of 10 bases from V and 3 bases from J, the junction contained 13 bases not matched to a gene. Germline V gene data show CDR1 as MDHEN and CDR2 as SYDVKM. The CDR3 consists of 15 residues. DNA for the CDR3: TGTGCCAACCGGACAGGGCCGCGACGGGAAGAGACCCAGTACTTC. It encodes CANRTGPRREETQYF.

The genes are TRBV2 and TRBJ1-4; 7 positions match TRBD1. The V gene's germline CDR1 is SNHLY and CDR2 FYNNEI. J was trimmed by 4 bases and V by 5 bases; bases with no gene match: 4. This CDR3 contains 14 residues. The chain's CDR3 is CASSWGQSNEKLFF. CDR3 in DNA: TGTGCCAGCAGTTGGGGACAGAGTAATGAAAAACTGTTTTTT.